This T cell receptor beta chain was profiled in a study of control samples from healthy donors and cancer patients. Assay: immunoSEQ multiplex PCR; the TCRdb copy retains only in-frame clones and omits some. The sample lists 350,000 to 450,000 clones; around 90% were seen once. This CDR3 is built from 13 residues. The ends lost 7 bases at V and 4 bases at J; junction bases unmatched: 4. Germline V CDR1 and CDR2: MDHEN, SYDVKM. The gene calls are TRBV28 and TRBJ1-5; 7 bases match TRBD1. This TCR derives from a man aged 35 to 55 with head and neck cancer. Sequencing was carried out using PBMCs. DNA for the CDR3: TGTGCCAGCAAAGGGGGCCAAAATCAGCCCCAGCATTTT. Translation gives CASKGGQNQPQHF. The whole variable domain, filled in from reference TRBV28 and TRBJ1-5, reads DVKVTQSSRYLVKRTGEKVFLECVQDMDHENMFWYRQDPGLGLRLIYFSYDVKMKEKGDIPEGYSVSREKKERFSLILESASTNQTSMYLCASKGGQNQPQHFGDGTRLSIL.